A single T cell receptor beta chain is shown here with its context. Its antigen has not been determined. A read error is possible here, since a much larger clone lies one base away. CDR1 is given as SGHRS and CDR2 as YFSETQ, both from the germline V gene. From cysteine to phenylalanine, the CDR3 is 16 amino acids long. CDR3 DNA only is kept here, 48 bases in frame from base 1. V gives up 4 bases and J gives up 0 bases, and the segment between their germline ends measures 14 bases. The TCR beta CDR3 regions were amplified from the RNA transcripts. The TCR CDR3 was subjected to a first round of RT-PCR using the HTBI primer set and the Qiagen OneStep RT-PCR kit. Libraries were constructed in a second round of multiplex PCR, after which size selection and purification were performed. Paired-end sequencing of the libraries was performed with 100 bp reads on an Illumina HiSeq2000. As for how the authors treated the data: Raw data were processed with SOAPnuke, discarding reads with adapters, uncalled bases, mean Phred below 15, or no exact constant-primer or identifier match. High-quality paired reads were merged with COPE v1.2.5, and unique nucleotide sequences were defined as clonotypes. MiTCR v1.1 was used to align clonotypes to the IMGT TRBV, TRBD and TRBJ reference segments. The analysis included only V-J combinations with a frequency above 0.0001, which together covered around 99% of the repertoires. A TCS score was defined as the ratio of F50 (clonal expansion) to E x V (chaos), with BLOSUM62-based TCRdist applied between CDR3 peptides within each V-J. Welch's t-statistics and random forest reduced 514 V-J features to around 14, which were used in a naive Bayes classifier (R e1071). Using fastp at Q25 and MiXCR, TCRdb reprocessed the public reads and kept productive beta chains. Rows are combined by CDR3 protein, so each entry shows the most common genes and DNA. What appears here as the V and J calls and clone size reflects TCRdb's work, not the paper's. The table for this sample lists around 570,000 distinct CDR3 sequences; 20% of them were counted only once. 47% of the sample goes to the ten largest clones.

These data belong to a study of T cells in Graves' hyperthyroidism and ophthalmopathy (dated by TCRdb to between 2017 and 2020). The study in broad terms: Peripheral blood was sampled at the time of initial diagnosis, prior to any treatment. A discovery cohort of about 100 patients, about 40 with Graves' ophthalmopathy and about 58 with stable Graves' hyperthyroidism, was used to find distinguishing TCR V-J signatures. Whether ophthalmopathy could be predicted prospectively was tested in an independent validation cohort made up of some 20 hyperthyroidism patients plus 17 patients who later progressed to ophthalmopathy. The approximately 98 discovery patients were randomly divided into training and test sets at a 7:3 ratio. Thyroid tissue and blood T-cell repertoires from six or seven Graves' hyperthyroidism patients were also compared in the study. Following sampling, methimazole starting at 30 mg daily was given to hyperthyroidism patients, and high-dose intravenous methylprednisolone was given to ophthalmopathy patients. The paper reports TCR Vbeta CDR3 sequencing of about 140 peripheral blood samples: around 45 ophthalmopathy, roughly 80 hyperthyroidism and about 17 progressor patients.

The investigation overall reported the following: No statistical method was used to set the sample size in advance, and investigators knew the group allocation. During validation, the model predicted progression to ophthalmopathy a median of about 6.5 months ahead of onset, with 60% to 71% sensitivity and about 72% specificity. Most expanded thyroid clonotypes (frequency above 0.001) were also detected in blood, suggesting blood repertoires may reflect thyroid immune responses. A model built on a 13 V-J signature distinguished ophthalmopathy from stable hyperthyroidism, reaching around 88% sensitivity and about 81% specificity in cross-validation and 80%/75% in testing.

Ophthalmopathy patients had moderately to severely active disease, Clinical Activity Score of at least 3, NOSPECS grade of at least 4, and duration under 3 months. Any patient with an uncontrolled infection, another autoimmune disease, pregnancy or lactation was excluded. Diagnoses were based on clinical symptoms, serum thyroxine and TRAb, thyroid ultrasound and orbital computed tomography. PBMCs were isolated from roughly 10 ml of fresh peripheral blood by Ficoll-Paque density gradient centrifugation. Trizol reagent was used to extract total RNA, and RNA quality was then checked on an Agilent 2100 Bioanalyzer.

In this chain, TRBV5-1 is recombined with TRBJ2-1, with the D gene call left open. The TCR was taken from a middle-aged man with Graves' ophthalmopathy. Sequenced material: blood. The CDR3 protein sequence reads: CASSRGEALSYNEQFF. The nucleotide sequence is given as TGCGCCAGCAGCCGAGGCGAGGCCCTCTCCTACAATGAGCAGTTCTTC.